This T cell receptor (beta chain) was sequenced for a study of blood T cell repertoires in COVID-19. Study at large: COVID-19 samples, acute and convalescent, were from the United States, Italy and Spain. Nucleic acid was either cDNA or gDNA, and it came from T cells, B-cell-depleted T cells, or PBMCs.

Sequencing used immunoSEQ multiplex PCR; TCRdb keeps in-frame clones, though not all of them. The sample lists about 140,000 clones, about 87% occurring once. CDR1 and CDR2 from the germline V gene are ENHRY and SYGVKD. CDR3 length equals 13 residues. V lost 7 bases and J lost 0, with 9 bases in between. The chain employs TRBV10-3 and TRBJ1-2; D remains ambiguous. Sequences were obtained from peripheral blood. The source of this sequence is a human donor in a cohort sampled during active COVID-19. CDR3 in amino acids: CAIKAQPNYGYTF. The DNA of the CDR3 is TGTGCCATCAAAGCCCAACCTAACTATGGCTACACCTTC.